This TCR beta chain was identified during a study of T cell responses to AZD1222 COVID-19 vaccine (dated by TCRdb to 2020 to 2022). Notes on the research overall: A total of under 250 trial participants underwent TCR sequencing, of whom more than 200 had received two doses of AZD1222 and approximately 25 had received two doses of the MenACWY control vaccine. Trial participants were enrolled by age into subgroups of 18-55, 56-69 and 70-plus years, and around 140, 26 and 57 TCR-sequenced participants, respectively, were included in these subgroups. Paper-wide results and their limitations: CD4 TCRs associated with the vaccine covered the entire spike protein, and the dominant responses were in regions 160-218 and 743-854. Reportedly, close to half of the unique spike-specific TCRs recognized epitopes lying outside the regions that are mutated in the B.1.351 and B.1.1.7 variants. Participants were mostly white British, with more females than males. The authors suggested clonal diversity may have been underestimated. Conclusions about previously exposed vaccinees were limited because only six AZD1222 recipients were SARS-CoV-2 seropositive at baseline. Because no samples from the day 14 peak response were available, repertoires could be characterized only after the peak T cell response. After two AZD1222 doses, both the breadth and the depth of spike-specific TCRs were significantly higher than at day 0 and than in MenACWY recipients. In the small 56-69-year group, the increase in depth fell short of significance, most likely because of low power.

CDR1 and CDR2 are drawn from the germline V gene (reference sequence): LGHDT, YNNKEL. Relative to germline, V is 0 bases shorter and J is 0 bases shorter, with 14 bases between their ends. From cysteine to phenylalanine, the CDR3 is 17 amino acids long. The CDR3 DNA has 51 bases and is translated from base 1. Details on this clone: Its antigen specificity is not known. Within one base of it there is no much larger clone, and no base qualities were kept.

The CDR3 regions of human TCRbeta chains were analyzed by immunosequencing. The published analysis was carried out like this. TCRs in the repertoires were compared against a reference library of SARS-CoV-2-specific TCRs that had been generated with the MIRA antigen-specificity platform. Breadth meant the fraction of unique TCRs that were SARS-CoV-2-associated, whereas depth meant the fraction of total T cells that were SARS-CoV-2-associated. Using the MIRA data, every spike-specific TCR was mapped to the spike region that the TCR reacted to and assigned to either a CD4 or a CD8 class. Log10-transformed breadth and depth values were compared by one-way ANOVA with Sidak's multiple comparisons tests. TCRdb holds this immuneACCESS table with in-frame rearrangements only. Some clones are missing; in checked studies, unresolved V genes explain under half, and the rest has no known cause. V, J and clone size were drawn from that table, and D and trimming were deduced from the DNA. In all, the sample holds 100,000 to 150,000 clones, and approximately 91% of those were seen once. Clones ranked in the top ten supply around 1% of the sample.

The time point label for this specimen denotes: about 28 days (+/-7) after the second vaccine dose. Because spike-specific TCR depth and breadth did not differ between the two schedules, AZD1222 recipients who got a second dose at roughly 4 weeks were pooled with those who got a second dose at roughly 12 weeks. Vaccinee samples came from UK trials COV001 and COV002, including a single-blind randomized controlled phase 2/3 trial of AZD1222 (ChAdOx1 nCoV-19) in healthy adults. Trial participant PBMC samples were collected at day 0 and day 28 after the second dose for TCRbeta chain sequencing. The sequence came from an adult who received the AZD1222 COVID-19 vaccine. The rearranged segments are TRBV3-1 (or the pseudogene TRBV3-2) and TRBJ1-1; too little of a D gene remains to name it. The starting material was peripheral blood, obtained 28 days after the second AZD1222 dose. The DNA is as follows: TGTGCCAGCAGCCAAGATTTGCTGGGGTGGATGAACACTGAAGCTTTCTTT. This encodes CASSQDLLGWMNTEAFF.